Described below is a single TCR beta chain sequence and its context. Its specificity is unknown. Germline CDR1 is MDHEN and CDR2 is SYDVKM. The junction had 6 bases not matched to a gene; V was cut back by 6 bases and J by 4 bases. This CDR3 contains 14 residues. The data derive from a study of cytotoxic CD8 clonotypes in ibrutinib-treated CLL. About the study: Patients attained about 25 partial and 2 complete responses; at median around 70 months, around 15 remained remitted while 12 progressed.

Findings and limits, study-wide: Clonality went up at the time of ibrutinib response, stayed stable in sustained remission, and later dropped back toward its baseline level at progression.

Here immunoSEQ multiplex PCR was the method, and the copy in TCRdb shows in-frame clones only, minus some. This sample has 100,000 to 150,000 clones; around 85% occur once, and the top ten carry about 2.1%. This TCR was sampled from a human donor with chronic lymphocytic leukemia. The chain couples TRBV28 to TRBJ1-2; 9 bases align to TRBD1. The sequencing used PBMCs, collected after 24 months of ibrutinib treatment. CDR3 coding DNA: TGTGCCAGCAGCGGACAGGGGCTTAGCTATGGCTACACCTTC. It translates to CASSGQGLSYGYTF.